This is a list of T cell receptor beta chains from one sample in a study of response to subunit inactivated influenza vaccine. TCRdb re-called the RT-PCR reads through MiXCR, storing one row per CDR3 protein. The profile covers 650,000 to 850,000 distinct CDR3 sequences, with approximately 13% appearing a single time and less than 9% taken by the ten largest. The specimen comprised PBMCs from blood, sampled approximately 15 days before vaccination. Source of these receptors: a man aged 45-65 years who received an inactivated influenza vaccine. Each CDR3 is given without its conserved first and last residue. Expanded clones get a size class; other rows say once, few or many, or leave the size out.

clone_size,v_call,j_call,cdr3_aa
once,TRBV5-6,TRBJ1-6,ASSDGSVSTLH
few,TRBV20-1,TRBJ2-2,SARRVTNTGELF
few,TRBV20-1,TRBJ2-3,SVRTTDSTDTQY
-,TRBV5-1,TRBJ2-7,ASSGQGREQY
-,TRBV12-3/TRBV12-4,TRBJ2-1,ASSLGGGRSYNEQF
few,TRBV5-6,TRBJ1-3,ASSFGQISGNTIY
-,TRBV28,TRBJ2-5,ASTNPGLGETQY
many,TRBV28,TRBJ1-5,ASGLDGYNQPQH
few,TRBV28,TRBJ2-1,ASSSPGGLSYNEQF
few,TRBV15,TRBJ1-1,ATSRGTAEAF
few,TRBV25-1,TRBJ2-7,ATGQGTYEQY
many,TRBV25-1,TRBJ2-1,ASSKKLAGPNNEQF
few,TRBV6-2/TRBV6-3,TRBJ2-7,ASSPGTYFDEQY
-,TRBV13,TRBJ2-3,ANSKRRQYYTQY
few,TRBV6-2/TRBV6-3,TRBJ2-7,ASSYSDGENSPEQY
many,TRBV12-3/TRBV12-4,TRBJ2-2,ASSSGGMGTGELF
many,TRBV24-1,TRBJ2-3,ATSDFGAGLDTQY
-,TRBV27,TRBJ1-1,ASSLNGQGNTEAF
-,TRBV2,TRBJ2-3,ASSETPLSTDTQY
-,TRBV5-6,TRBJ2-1,ASSLGFWDEQF
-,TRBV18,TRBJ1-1,ASSPAGALNTEAF
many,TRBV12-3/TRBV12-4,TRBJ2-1,ASTTGPYNEQF
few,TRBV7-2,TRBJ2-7,ASSLDLGPYEQY
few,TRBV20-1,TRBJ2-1,SARGRDGPAPYNEQF
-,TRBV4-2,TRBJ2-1,ASSQPSKQRTSGGHEQF
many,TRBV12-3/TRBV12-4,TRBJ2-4,ASSRDRGNIQY
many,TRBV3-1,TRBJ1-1,ASSQGDQGNTEAF
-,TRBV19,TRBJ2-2,ASSIAATNTGELF
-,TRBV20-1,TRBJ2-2,SASRAGGTGELF
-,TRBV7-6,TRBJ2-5,ASSHYRAVQETQY
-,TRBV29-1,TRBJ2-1,SVEGLAGTSYNEQF
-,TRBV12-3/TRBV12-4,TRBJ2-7,ASGQVSYEQY
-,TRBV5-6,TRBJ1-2,ASRFGLGDYGYT
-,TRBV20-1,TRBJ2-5,SARDRQGQTQY
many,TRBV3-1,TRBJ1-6,ASSRQGALH
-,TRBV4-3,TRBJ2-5,ASSQGDRQETQY
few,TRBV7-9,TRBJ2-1,ASSFPGQGFYNEQF
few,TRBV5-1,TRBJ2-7,ASSLVGIAGDYEQY
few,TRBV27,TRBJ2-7,ASSLGLAGRQY
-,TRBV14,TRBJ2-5,ASSQGLGFGETQY
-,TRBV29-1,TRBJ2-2,SVGRSRGTGELF
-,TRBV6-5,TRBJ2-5,ASSLDRGLMETQY
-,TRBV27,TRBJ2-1,ASSFGLVSYNEQF
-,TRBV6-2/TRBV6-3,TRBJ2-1,ASSRLGGSYNEQF
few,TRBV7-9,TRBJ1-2,ASSVGRQNYGYT
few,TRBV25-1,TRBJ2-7,ASGGTSGDSYEQY